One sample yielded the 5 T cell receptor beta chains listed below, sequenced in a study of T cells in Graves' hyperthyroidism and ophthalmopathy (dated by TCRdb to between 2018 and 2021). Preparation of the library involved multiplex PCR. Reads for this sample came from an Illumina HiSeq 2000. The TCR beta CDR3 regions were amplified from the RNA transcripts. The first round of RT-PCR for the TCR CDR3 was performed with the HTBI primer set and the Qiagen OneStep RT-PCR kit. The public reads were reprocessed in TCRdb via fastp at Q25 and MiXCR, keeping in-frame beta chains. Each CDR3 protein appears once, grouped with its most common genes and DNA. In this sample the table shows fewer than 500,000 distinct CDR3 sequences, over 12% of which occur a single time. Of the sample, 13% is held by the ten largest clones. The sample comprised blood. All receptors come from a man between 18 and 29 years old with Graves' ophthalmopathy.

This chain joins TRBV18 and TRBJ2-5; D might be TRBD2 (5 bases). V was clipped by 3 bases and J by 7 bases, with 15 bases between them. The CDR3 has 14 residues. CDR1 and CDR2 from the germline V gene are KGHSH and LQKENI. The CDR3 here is CASSPSGPEGTQYF. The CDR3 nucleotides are TGTGCCAGCTCACCTTCGGGCCCCGAGGGGACCCAGTACTTC. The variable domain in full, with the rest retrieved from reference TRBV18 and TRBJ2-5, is NAGVMQNPRHLVRRRGQEARLRCSPMKGHSHVYWYRQLPEEGLKFMVYLQKENIIDESGMPKERFSAEFPKEGPSILRIQQVVRGDSAAYFCASSPSGPEGTQYFGPGTRLLVL.

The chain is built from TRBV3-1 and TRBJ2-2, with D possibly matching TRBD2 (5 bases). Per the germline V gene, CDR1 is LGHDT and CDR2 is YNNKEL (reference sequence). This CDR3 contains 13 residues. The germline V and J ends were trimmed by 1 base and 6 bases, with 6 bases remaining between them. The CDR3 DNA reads TGTGCCAGCAGCCAAGCCGGGGCCGGGGAGCTGTTTTTT. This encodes CASSQAGAGELFF.

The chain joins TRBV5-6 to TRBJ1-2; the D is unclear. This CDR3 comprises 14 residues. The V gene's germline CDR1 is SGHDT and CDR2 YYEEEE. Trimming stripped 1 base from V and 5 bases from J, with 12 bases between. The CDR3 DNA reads TGTGCCAGCAGCTTGAGAAGGGTCCAATATGGCTACACCTTC. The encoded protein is CASSLRRVQYGYTF.

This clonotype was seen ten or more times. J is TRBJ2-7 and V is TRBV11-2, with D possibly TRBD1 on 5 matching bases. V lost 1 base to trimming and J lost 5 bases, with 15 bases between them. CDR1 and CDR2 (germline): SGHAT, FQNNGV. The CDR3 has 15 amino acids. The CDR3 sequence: CASSLAVRVINEQYF. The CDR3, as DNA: TGTGCCAGCAGCTTAGCCGTCAGGGTAATCAACGAGCAGTACTTC.

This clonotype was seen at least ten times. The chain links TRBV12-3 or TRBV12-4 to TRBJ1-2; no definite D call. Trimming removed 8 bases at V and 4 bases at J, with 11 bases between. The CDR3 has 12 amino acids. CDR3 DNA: TGTGCCAGCTCCGGGAGGTTCTATGGCTACACCTTC. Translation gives CASSGRFYGYTF.